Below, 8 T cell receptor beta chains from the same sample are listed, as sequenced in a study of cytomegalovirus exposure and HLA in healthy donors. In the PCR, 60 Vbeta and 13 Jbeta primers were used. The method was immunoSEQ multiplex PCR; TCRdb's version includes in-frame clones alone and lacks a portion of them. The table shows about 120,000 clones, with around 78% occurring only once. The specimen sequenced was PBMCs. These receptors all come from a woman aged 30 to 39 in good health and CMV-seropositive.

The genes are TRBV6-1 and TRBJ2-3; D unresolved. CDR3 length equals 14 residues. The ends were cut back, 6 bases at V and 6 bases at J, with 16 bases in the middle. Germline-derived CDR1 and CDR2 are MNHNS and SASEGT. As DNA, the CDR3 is TGTGCCAGCAGGGAACATAGAGGCTCGGATACGCAGTATTTT. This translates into CASREHRGSDTQYF.

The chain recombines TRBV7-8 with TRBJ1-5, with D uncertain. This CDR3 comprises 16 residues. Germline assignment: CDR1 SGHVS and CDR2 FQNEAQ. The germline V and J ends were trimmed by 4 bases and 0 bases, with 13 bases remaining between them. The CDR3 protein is CASSSERLRSNQPQHF. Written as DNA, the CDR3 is TGTGCCAGCAGCTCCGAGAGGCTCCGTAGCAATCAGCCCCAGCATTTT. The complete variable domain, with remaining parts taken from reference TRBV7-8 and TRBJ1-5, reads GAGVSQSPRYKVAKRGQDVALRCDPISGHVSLFWYQQALGQGPEFLTYFQNEAQLDKSGLPSDRFFAERPEGSVSTLKIQRTQQEDSAVYLCASSSERLRSNQPQHFGDGTRLSIL.

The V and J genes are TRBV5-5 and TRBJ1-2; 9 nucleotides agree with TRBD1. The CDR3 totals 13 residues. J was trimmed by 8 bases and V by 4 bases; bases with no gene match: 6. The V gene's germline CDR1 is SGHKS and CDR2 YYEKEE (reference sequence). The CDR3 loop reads CASSRDRVGGYTF. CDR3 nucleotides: TGTGCCAGCAGCCGGGACAGGGTAGGAGGCTACACCTTC. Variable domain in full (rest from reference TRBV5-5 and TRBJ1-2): DAGVTQSPTHLIKTRGQQVTLRCSPISGHKSVSWYQQVLGQGPQFIFQYYEKEERGRGNFPDRFSARQFPNYSSELNVNALLLGDSALYLCASSRDRVGGYTFGSGTRLTVV.

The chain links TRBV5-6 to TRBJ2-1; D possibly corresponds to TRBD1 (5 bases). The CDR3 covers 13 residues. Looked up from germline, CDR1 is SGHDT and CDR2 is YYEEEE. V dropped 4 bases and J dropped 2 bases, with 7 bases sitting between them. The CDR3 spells CASSTGAYNEQFF. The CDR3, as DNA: TGTGCCAGCAGCACAGGAGCCTACAATGAGCAGTTCTTC. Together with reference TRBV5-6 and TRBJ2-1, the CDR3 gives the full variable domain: DAGVTQSPTHLIKTRGQQVTLRCSPKSGHDTVSWYQQALGQGPQFIFQYYEEEERQRGNFPDRFSGHQFPNYSSELNVNALLLGDSALYLCASSTGAYNEQFFGPGTRLTVL.

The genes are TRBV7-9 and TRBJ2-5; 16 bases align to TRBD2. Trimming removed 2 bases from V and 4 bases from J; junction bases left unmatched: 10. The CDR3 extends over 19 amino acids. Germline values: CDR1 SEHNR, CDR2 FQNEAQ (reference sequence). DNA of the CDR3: TGTGCCAGCAGCTTAATGGGGACTAGCGGGGGGGCCGGTGGAGAGACCCAGTACTTC. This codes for CASSLMGTSGGAGGETQYF.

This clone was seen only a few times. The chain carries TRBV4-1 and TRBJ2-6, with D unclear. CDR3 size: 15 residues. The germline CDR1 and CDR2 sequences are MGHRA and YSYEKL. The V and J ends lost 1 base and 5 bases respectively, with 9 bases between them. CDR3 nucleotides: TGCGCCAGCAGCCAAGTGGGCCGTAGGGCCAACGTCCTGACTTTC. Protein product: CASSQVGRRANVLTF.

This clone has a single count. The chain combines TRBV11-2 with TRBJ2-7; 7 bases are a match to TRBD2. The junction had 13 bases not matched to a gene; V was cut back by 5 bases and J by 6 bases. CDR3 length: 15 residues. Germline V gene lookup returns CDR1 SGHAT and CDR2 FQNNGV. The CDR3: CASSQFRGGSSEQYF. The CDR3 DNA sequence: TGTGCCAGCAGCCAATTCCGCGGGGGATCTAGCGAGCAGTACTTC.

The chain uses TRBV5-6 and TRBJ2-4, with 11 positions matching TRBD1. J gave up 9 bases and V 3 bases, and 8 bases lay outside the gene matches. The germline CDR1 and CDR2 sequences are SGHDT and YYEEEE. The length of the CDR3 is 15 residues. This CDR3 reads CASSWRDRGLGIQYF. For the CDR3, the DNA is TGTGCCAGCAGCTGGAGGGACAGGGGGTTAGGCATTCAGTACTTC.